This TCR beta chain was observed in a study of spatial heterogeneity in lung cancer (dated by TCRdb to about 2019). Background for the entire study: Samples were obtained from approximately 70 patients with early-stage, untreated non-small cell lung cancer from the lung TRACERx cohort. Both alpha and beta chains were TCR-sequenced in around 220 tumor regions, about 69 matched nontumor lung samples and around 54 PBMC samples obtained at surgery. Follow-up PBMC samples were sequenced whenever available, with a median time to follow-up of 2 to 3 years after resection. Nonsynonymous mutation counts, determined by whole-exome sequencing of tumor tissue, were related to features of the TCR repertoire. TCR alpha and beta repertoires were quantitatively compared across multiple tumor regions, matched nontumor lung and blood in non-small cell lung cancer. In the raw uncorrected reads, each unique combination of TCR and UMI appeared more than ten times on average. More beta-chain than alpha-chain transcripts were consistently detected, likely reflecting higher beta-chain transcript abundance. General conclusions and limits of the study: Confirming at a functional level the hypothesis that regional TCRs recognize regional mutations was considered to require additional single-cell paired TCR alpha and beta sequencing. Ubiquitous expanded tumor TCRs were found in blood more often at tumor resection than at routine follow-up. Only around 14 patients were included in the comparisons of baseline and follow-up blood repertoires.

The method behind the library was 5' RACE. Sequencing instrument: NextSeq 500. The TCR library protocol attached a unique molecular identifier to each TCR cDNA molecule to allow correction of PCR and sequencing errors. Per the original workflow: TCR identification, UMI-based error correction and CDR3 extraction were all carried out with Decombinator tools. TCRs above a frequency of 2 per 1,000, corresponding to the top 1% of the tumor frequency distribution, were defined as expanded. Renyi diversity was computed with the R vegan package after each repertoire had been subsampled 100 times to 5,000 TCRs. CDR3 similarity networks were built from amino acid triplet string-kernel similarity, connecting CDR3s with pairwise similarity above 0.82. The public reads were reanalyzed by TCRdb: fastp trimming at Q25, MiXCR alignment, in-frame beta chains only. Rows with one shared CDR3 protein collapse into an entry with the most common genes and DNA. None of the V and J calls come from the authors' own analysis; TCRdb made them. The sample table records around 110,000 distinct CDR3 sequences; 9% to 15% of these occur just once. Around 16% of the sample goes to the ten largest clones.

The germline V gene yields SGHTA for CDR1 and FQGNSA for CDR2. Trimming takes 4 bases from V and 2 bases from J, and the germline ends sit 11 bases apart. The CDR3 measures 14 amino acids from cysteine to phenylalanine. The CDR3 DNA has 42 bases and is translated from base 1. What the time point label conveys for this sample: blood at routine non-recurrence follow-up after resection. Without any cell sorting, TCR sequencing was performed on whole RNA extracted either from tumor and nontumor lung tissue or from cryopreserved PBMC samples. Only patients for whom sufficient RNA was available from at least two tumor regions were selected for TCR sequencing. Ten or more counts support this clonotype. What antigen it recognizes has not been identified. Base qualities were left out, and no much larger clone turns up one base away.

This specimen was PBMCs, taken at follow-up. The chain is made from TRBV7-2 and TRBJ2-5; perhaps TRBD1 is the D gene, with 5 bases matching. This TCR was recovered from a male donor with early-stage non-small cell lung cancer. The CDR3 reads as follows: CASSSPTEQETQYF. The DNA sequence is given as TGTGCCAGCAGCTCCCCGACAGAACAAGAGACCCAGTACTTC.